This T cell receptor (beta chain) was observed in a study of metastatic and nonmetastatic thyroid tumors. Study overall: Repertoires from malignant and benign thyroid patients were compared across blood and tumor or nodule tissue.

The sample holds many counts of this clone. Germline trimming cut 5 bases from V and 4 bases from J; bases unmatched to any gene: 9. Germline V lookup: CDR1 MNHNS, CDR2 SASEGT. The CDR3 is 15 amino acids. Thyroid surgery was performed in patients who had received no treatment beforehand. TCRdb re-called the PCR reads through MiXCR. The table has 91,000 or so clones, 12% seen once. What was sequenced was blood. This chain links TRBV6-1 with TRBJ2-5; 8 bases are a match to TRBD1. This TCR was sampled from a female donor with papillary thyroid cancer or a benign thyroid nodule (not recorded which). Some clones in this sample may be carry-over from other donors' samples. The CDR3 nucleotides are TGTGCCAGCAGTTTAGACAGGGGAAAAGGAGAGACCCAGTACTTC. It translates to CASSLDRGKGETQYF.